One sample yielded the 10 T cell receptor beta chains listed below, sequenced in a study of cytomegalovirus exposure and HLA in healthy donors. The study ran its PCR with 60 Vbeta and 13 Jbeta primers. Here immunoSEQ multiplex PCR was the method, and the copy in TCRdb shows in-frame clones only, minus some. The sample gives roughly 200,000 clones, over 70% of which show up once; about 2.9% is in the top ten. Material for sequencing was PBMCs. All receptors derive from a male donor in good health and CMV-seronegative.

This chain uses TRBV6-5 with TRBJ1-2; 9 bases map to TRBD1. The CDR3 runs to 16 residues. Germline CDR1 and CDR2: MNHEY and SVGAGI. V lost 2 bases to trimming and J lost 3 bases; unmatched junction nucleotides: 7. The CDR3 DNA is TGTGCCAGCAGTTACCAAGGGGACAGGGTTTACTATGGCTACACCTTC. Translating gives CASSYQGDRVYYGYTF.

The CDR3 region is CASSLMGRVPSNEQFF. The CDR3 region has the DNA TGTGCCAGCAGCTTGATGGGGAGGGTCCCTAGCAATGAGCAGTTCTTC. V gene TRBV7-8 combines with J gene TRBJ2-1; 7 bases match TRBD2. Germline V gives CDR1 SGHVS, CDR2 FQNEAQ. The CDR3 runs 16 residues. J was trimmed by 6 bases and V by 3 bases; bases with no gene match: 11.

J is TRBJ2-1 and V is TRBV5-6; 8 nucleotides match TRBD2. V was clipped by 3 bases and J by 4 bases; unmatched bases: 6. CDR3 length: 15 amino acids. Germline V lookup: CDR1 SGHDT, CDR2 YYEEEE. The DNA of the CDR3 is TGTGCCAGCAGCTCCGGGGGGGGGCCGTACAATGAGCAGTTCTTC. Protein product: CASSSGGGPYNEQFF.

This chain uses TRBV7-3 with TRBJ2-2; D not resolved. This CDR3 contains 15 residues. Between the trimmed V and J ends, which lost 5 bases and 6 bases, there was a span of 16 bases. Germline assignment: CDR1 SGHTA and CDR2 FQGTGA. The CDR3, as DNA: TGTGCCAGCAGCCCCACCGGGTCCGTCGCCGGGGAGCTGTTTTTT. Amino acid sequence: CASSPTGSVAGELFF.

This rearrangement joins TRBV25-1 to TRBJ2-1; D is unresolved. The CDR3 covers 13 residues. Trimming pared 4 bases from V and 0 bases from J, leaving 4 bases between. The germline V gene encodes CDR1 MGHDK and CDR2 SYGVNS. CDR3 residues: CASSALSYNEQFF. The CDR3 bases are TGTGCCAGCAGTGCCCTCTCCTACAATGAGCAGTTCTTC.

The genes are TRBV15 and TRBJ1-1; D perhaps matches TRBD1 (6 bases). Germline assignment: CDR1 LNHNV and CDR2 YYDKDF (reference sequence). The V end lost 0 bases, the J end lost 13 bases, and 12 bases lay between the germline ends. The CDR3 covers 12 residues. The CDR3: CATSRESYRVFF. The CDR3 DNA sequence: TGTGCCACCAGCAGAGAATCCTACAGGGTTTTCTTT.

The chain carries TRBV6-1 and TRBJ1-5; unclear D gene. Per germline, CDR1 MNHNS and CDR2 SASEGT. This CDR3 contains 12 residues. V was pared by 6 bases and J by 5 bases, with 8 bases between. The CDR3 is CASRSGDQPQHF. CDR3 coding DNA: TGTGCCAGCAGGAGCGGGGATCAGCCCCAGCATTTT.

This clone showed up just a few times. DNA for the CDR3: TGCAGCGTTGTAAGGGGGTCCGGTGAAGCTTTCTTT. It specifies CSVVRGSGEAFF. The chain joins TRBV29-1 to TRBJ1-1; D might be TRBD1 (6 bases). The V gene lost 4 bases and the J gene lost 7 bases, with 13 bases spanning the gap. This CDR3 spans 12 amino acids. CDR1 is SQVTM, CDR2 ANQGSEA, per germline.

This clone came up a few times. The chain uses TRBV4-1 and TRBJ2-1, with D tentatively TRBD1 (5 bases). The CDR3 spans 15 residues. Trimming took 1 base from V and 2 from J, leaving 9 bases between them. Germline V gives CDR1 MGHRA, CDR2 YSYEKL. The CDR3 protein is CASSQGQTAYNEQFF. The DNA for the CDR3 is TGCGCCAGCAGCCAAGGGCAGACAGCCTACAATGAGCAGTTCTTC.

This chain joins TRBV21-1 and TRBJ1-1. TRBV21-1 has pseudogene status. This CDR3 spans 17 amino acids. The CDR3 is CASSTHAGGKDGTEAFF. CDR3 nucleotides: TGTGCCAGCAGCACCCATGCGGGGGGCAAAGATGGGACTGAAGCTTTCTTT.